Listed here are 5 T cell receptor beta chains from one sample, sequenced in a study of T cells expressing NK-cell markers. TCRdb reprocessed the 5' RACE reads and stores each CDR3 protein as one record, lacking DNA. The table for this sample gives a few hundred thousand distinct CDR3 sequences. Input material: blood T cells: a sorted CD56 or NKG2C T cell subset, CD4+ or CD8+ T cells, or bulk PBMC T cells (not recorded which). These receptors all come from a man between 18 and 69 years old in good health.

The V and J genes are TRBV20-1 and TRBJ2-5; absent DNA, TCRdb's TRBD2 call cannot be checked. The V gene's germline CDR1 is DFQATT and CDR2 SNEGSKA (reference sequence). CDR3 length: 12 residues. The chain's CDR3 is CSAKLDWETQYF.

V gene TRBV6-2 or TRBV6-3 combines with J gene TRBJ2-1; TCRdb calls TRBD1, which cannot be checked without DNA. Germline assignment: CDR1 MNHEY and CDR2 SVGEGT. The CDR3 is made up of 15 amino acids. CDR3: CASSPGQGTPFGQFF.

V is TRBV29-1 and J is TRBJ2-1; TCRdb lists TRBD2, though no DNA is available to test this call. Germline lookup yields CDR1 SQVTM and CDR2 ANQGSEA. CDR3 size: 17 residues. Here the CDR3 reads CSVEEEWQGSSYNEQFF.

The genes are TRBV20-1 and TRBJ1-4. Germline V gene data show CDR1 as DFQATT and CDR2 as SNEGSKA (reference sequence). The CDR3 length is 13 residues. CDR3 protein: CSARQAGVEKLFF.

This CDR3 reads CASSDPARYTQYF. The chain recombines TRBV10-2 with TRBJ2-3; the D gene TCRdb calls, TRBD2, cannot be checked with no DNA. In germline, CDR1 is WSHSY, CDR2 SAAADI. This CDR3 spans 13 amino acids.